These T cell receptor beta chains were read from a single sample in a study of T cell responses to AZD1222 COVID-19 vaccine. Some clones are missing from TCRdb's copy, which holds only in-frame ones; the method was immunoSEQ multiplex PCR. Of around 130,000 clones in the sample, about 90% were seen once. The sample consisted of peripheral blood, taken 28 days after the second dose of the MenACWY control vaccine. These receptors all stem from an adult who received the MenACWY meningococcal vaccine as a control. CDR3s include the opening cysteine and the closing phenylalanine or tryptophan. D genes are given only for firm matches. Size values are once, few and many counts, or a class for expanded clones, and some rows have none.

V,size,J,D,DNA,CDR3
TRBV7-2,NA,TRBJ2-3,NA,TGTGCCAGCAGCTCCTCTCCCGGCAGGCACTCTAGCACAGATACGCAGTATTTT,CASSSSPGRHSSTDTQYF
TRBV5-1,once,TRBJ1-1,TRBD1,TGCGCCAGCAGCTTGGCCGGACAGGGGGGCACTGAAGCTTTCTTT,CASSLAGQGGTEAFF
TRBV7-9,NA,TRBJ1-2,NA,TGTGCCAGCAGCTTAACTCCTGGCTATGGCTACACCTTC,CASSLTPGYGYTF
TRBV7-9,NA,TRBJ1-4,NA,TGTGCCAGCAGCCCGGAAACAAATGAAAAACTGTTTTTT,CASSPETNEKLFF
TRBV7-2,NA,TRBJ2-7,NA,TGTGCCAGCAGCTTAGATGCCAGCTCCTACGAGCAGTACTTC,CASSLDASSYEQYF
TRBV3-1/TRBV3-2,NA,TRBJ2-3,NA,TGTGCCAGCAGCCAAGTTCCGGGAAGCACAGATACGCAGTATTTT,CASSQVPGSTDTQYF
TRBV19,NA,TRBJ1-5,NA,TGTGCCAGTAGTAGGGGGCATAGCAATCAGCCCCAGCATTTT,CASSRGHSNQPQHF
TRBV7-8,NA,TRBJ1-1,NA,TGTGCCAGCAGCTTAATGGCAGGGTCGATCGCTGAAGCTTTCTTT,CASSLMAGSIAEAFF
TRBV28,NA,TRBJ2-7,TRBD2,TGTGCCAGCAGCCCTCCGGCGGGAGTAATCTCCTACGAGCAGTACTTC,CASSPPAGVISYEQYF
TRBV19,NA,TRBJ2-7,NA,TGTGCCAGTCGGACCGCGGACTACGAGCAGTACTTC,CASRTADYEQYF
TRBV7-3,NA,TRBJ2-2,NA,TGTGCCAGCAGCCCCCCTGGAGCTGCGACCGGGGAGCTGTTTTTT,CASSPPGAATGELFF
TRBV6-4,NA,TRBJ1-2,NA,TGTGCCAGCAGTGACGGGCCAGGGAGTCAATATGGCTACACCTTC,CASSDGPGSQYGYTF
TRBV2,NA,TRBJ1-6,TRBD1,TGTGCCAGCAGTGAATACGGACAGGACAACAATTCACCCCTCCACTTT,CASSEYGQDNNSPLHF
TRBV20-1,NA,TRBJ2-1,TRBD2,TGCAGTGCTAGTTGGTTTAGCGGGAATCGGAAGAACAATGAGCAGTTCTTC,CSASWFSGNRKNNEQFF
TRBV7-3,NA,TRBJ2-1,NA,TGTGCCAGCAGTCTCGGGGCACGGCGTGGTGAGCAGTTCTTC,CASSLGARRGEQFF
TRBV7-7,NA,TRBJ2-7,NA,TGTGCTAGCAGCTTAGAGCTGAAGGGTGGCGAGCAGTACTTC,CASSLELKGGEQYF
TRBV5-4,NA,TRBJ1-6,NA,TGTGCCAGCAGCTTTGAGGTCAGGGATAATTCACCCCTCCACTTT,CASSFEVRDNSPLHF
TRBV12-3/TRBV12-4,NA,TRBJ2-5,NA,TGTGCCAGCAGGACAGGCCCACAAGAGACCCAGTACTTC,CASRTGPQETQYF
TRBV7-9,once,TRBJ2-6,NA,TGTGCCAGCAGCTCCCGGTTGACCTCTGGGGCCAACGTCCTGACTTTC,CASSSRLTSGANVLTF
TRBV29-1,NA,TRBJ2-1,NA,TGCAGCGTTGAGTTTAACAAAAACAATGAGCAGTTCTTC,CSVEFNKNNEQFF
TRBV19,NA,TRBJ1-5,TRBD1,TGTGCCAGTAGTATGGGACAGGGGGCTGATCAGCCCCAGCATTTT,CASSMGQGADQPQHF
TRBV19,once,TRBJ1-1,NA,TGTGCCAGTAGTATAGTTGGCAGTACCGGTCGGGCTTTCTTT,CASSIVGSTGRAFF
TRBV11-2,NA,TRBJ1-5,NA,TGTGCCAGCAGCTTGGGCTCCGATGGCCAGCCCCAGCATTTT,CASSLGSDGQPQHF
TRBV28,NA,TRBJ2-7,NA,TGTGCCAGCAGTTCTGCAGGGTCGGGGCAGTACTTC,CASSSAGSGQYF
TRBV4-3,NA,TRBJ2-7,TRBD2,TGCGCCAGCAGCCAAGATTGGTCTAGCGGGTCTTACGAGCAGTACTTC,CASSQDWSSGSYEQYF